This TCR beta chain was recorded in a study of blood T cell repertoires in COVID-19. As for the study in general: Collection of acute and convalescent COVID-19 samples took place in the United States, Italy and Spain. T cells, B-cell-depleted T cells, or PBMCs provided the cDNA or gDNA that served as material.

In the authors' methods: Reference gene primers were amplified, and this amplification served to estimate nucleated cell counts. Clones were sequenced by immunoSEQ multiplex PCR, and TCRdb holds only the in-frame ones, with some missing. Clone size and V and J calls were adopted from that table, with D and trimming inferred from the DNA. The data contain approximately 150,000 clones, around 82% of them singletons. The clonotype comes from a woman over 75 with acute or convalescent COVID-19. The sequenced material came from peripheral blood.

The CDR3 loop is CAIQGQGSGELFF. Written as DNA, the CDR3 is TGTGCCATCCAGGGACAGGGGTCCGGGGAGCTGTTTTTT. The rearrangement uses TRBV28 and TRBJ2-2; the match to TRBD1 covers 10 bases. V was clipped by 10 bases and J by 6 bases; unmatched bases: 5. Germline V gene data show CDR1 as MDHEN and CDR2 as SYDVKM. The CDR3 spans 13 residues.